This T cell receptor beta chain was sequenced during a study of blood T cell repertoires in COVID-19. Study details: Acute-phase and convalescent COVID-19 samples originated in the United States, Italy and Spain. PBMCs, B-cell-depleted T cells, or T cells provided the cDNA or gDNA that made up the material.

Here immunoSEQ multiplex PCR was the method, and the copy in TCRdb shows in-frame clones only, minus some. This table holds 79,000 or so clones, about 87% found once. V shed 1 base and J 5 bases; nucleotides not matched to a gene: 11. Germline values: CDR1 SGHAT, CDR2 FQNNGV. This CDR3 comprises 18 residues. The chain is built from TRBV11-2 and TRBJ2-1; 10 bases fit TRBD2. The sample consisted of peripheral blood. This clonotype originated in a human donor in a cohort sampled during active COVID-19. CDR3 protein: CASSLGRLAGDWDNEQFF. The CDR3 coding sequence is TGTGCCAGCAGCTTAGGAAGGCTAGCGGGAGACTGGGACAATGAGCAGTTCTTC. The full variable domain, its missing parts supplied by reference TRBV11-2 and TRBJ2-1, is EAGVAQSPRYKIIEKRQSVAFWCNPISGHATLYWYQQILGQGPKLLIQFQNNGVVDDSQLPKDRFSAERLKGVDSTLKIQPAKLEDSAVYLCASSLGRLAGDWDNEQFFGPGTRLTVL.